The following is a TCR beta chain sequence with its context. Antigen: not known. The assay was immunoSEQ multiplex PCR, and TCRdb's table has in-frame clones only and misses some. The sample shows approximately 45,000 clones, 60% to 75% of them seen only once. This entry belongs to a study of cytotoxic CD8 clonotypes in ibrutinib-treated CLL. The wider study: After median about 69 months, roughly 14 stayed in remission, some 12 progressed; responses roughly 25 partial, 2 complete. Response samples were taken after a median roughly 12 months of treatment, range 6 to 36. Whole-study results and caveats: Circulating CD8+ T-cell counts were tracked by baseline clonality, which exceeded that of age-matched healthy donors.

The germline V gene encodes CDR1 KGHSH and CDR2 LQKENI. The length of the CDR3 is 15 residues. V lost 0 bases and J lost 5, with 10 bases in between. The chain links TRBV18 to TRBJ1-4; D possibly corresponds to TRBD1 (6 bases). This specimen consisted of PBMCs, obtained after 12 months of ibrutinib treatment. This clonotype originated in a human donor with chronic lymphocytic leukemia. For the CDR3, the DNA is TGTGCCAGCTCACCACCGAGGACAGTAAATGAAAAACTGTTTTTT. Amino acid sequence: CASSPPRTVNEKLFF.